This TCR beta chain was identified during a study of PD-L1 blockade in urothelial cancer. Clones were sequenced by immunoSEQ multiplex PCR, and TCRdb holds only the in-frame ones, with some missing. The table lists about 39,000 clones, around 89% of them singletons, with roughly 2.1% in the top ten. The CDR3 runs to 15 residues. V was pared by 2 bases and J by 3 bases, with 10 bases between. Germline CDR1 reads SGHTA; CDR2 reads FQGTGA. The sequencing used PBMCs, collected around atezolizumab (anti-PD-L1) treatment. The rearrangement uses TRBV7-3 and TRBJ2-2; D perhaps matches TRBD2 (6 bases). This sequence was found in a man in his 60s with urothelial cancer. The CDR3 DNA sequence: TGTGCCAGCAGCTTAGCGGGGATCCACACCGGGGAGCTGTTTTTT. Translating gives CASSLAGIHTGELFF.